Below are 3 T cell receptor beta chains sequenced from a single sample in a study of blood T cell repertoires in COVID-19. Sequenced by immunoSEQ multiplex PCR; TCRdb stores in-frame clones only, minus some. The sample yields some 320,000 clones, roughly nine tenths seen once. The sample comprised PBMCs or T cells enriched from blood (not recorded which). The receptors here all came from a woman aged 45 to 65 who had been exposed to COVID-19.

The V gene is TRBV4-1, the J gene TRBJ1-6, with 7 nucleotides matching TRBD1. The germline gives CDR1 MGHRA, CDR2 YSYEKL. The CDR3 length is 15 residues. V trimming: 8 bases; J trimming: 6 bases; junction bases outside the gene matches: 10. The CDR3 loop is CASALLQGVNSPLHF. CDR3 bases: TGCGCCAGCGCTTTGTTGCAGGGGGTTAATTCACCCCTCCACTTT.

V usage is TRBV6-1 and J usage is TRBJ1-2; 8 bases line up with TRBD1. The V and J ends lost 2 bases and 8 bases, in that order; junction bases with no gene match: 4. This CDR3 is built from 13 residues. Per germline, CDR1 MNHNS and CDR2 SASEGT. DNA for the CDR3: TGTGCCAGCAGTGAATCCCAGGGGGCCGGCTACACCTTC. Translated: CASSESQGAGYTF.

The V gene is TRBV5-4, the J gene TRBJ2-7, with D perhaps TRBD2 (6 bases). This CDR3 region has 13 residues. Trimming pared 3 bases from V and 6 bases from J, leaving 13 bases between. Germline lookup yields CDR1 SGHNT and CDR2 YYREEE (reference sequence). The CDR3 region has the DNA TGTGCCAGCAGCTCACGGGGGATCGGCGAGCAGTACTTC. As protein: CASSSRGIGEQYF.